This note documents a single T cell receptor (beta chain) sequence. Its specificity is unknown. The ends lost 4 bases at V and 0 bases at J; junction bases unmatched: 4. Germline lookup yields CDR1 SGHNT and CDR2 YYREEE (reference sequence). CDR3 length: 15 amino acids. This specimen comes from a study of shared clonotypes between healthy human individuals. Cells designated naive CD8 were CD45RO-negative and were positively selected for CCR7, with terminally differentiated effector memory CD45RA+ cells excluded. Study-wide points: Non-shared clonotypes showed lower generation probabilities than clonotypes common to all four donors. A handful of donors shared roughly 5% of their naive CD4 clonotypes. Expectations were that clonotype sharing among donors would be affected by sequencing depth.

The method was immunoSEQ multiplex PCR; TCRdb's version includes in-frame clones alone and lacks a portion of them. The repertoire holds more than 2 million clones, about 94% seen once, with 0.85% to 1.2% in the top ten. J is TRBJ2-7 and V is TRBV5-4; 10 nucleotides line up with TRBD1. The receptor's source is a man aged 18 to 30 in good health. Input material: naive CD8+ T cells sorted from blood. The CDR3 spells CASSQGQGSSYEQYF. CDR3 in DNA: TGTGCCAGCAGCCAGGGACAGGGGAGCTCCTACGAGCAGTACTTC.